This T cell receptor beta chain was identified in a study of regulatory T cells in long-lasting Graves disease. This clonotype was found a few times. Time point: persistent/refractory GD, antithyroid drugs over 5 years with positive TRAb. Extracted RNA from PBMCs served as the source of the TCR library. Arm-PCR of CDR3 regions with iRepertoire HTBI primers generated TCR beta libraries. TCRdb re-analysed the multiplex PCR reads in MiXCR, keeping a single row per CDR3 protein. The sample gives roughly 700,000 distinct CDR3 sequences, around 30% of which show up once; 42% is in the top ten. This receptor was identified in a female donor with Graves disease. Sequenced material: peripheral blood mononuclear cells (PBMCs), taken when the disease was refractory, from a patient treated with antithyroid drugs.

The CDR3 reads CASSVYGNTEAFF. The CDR3 bases are TGTGCCAGCAGCGTATACGGGAACACTGAAGCTTTCTTT. The J gene is TRBJ1-1, the V gene TRBV9; no clear D. Per germline, CDR1 SGDLS and CDR2 YYNGEE. Trimming shortened V by 1 base and J by 1 base, and 5 bases separated the two germline ends. The CDR3 extends over 13 amino acids.